The sequence of this T cell receptor beta chain was determined in a study of blood T cell repertoires in COVID-19. About the study: PBMCs, B-cell-depleted T cells, or T cells were the source of the cDNA or gDNA that made up the material.

Produced via immunoSEQ multiplex PCR; TCRdb's table is partial and in-frame only. The sample has just over 150,000 clones, around 93% seen once. V gave up 3 bases and J gave up 2 bases; unmatched junction bases: 6. The CDR3 sequence is 15 residues long. Germline V gene sequence: CDR1 SGHNT, CDR2 YYREEE (reference sequence). This receptor was obtained from a woman aged 45-60 years with acute or convalescent COVID-19. The rearrangement joins TRBV5-4 to TRBJ2-5, with TRBD2 identical over 8 bases. Sequenced: peripheral blood. CDR3 nucleotide sequence: TGTGCCAGCAGCTCCGGGACTAGACCTCAAGAGACCCAGTACTTC. Its translation: CASSSGTRPQETQYF.